The 7 T cell receptor beta chains listed next were all sequenced from one sample in a study of cytomegalovirus exposure and HLA in healthy donors. PCR employed 60 Vbeta and 13 Jbeta primers. The data were produced by immunoSEQ multiplex PCR, yet TCRdb's version contains in-frame clones alone and is incomplete. The repertoire holds more than 150,000 clones, with around 72% as singletons. The material sequenced was PBMCs. The receptors shown here come from a woman aged 45-65 years in good health and CMV-seropositive.

In nucleotides, the CDR3 is TGTGCCAGCAGCGGGAACAGGGTCGTGGAAGAGACCCAGTACTTC. This gives the protein CASSGNRVVEETQYF. This chain joins TRBV9 and TRBJ2-5; D may be TRBD1 (6 bases). In germline, CDR1 is SGDLS, CDR2 YYNGEE. Trimming pared 3 bases from V and 3 bases from J, leaving 15 bases between. The CDR3 extends over 15 amino acids.

This clone appeared a few times. This chain links TRBV30 with TRBJ1-1; no reliable D call. Germline V CDR1 and CDR2: GTSNPN, SVGIG (reference sequence). The CDR3 totals 12 residues. V was shortened by 2 bases and J by 4 bases, with 8 bases between the two germline ends. The CDR3 here is CAWSPGTTEAFF. As DNA, the CDR3 is TGTGCCTGGAGTCCGGGTACCACTGAAGCTTTCTTT.

This clone has more than one count but fewer than ten. The rearrangement uses TRBV27 and TRBJ2-3; 8 bases line up with TRBD1. CDR3 length: 15 residues. In germline, CDR1 is MNHEY, CDR2 SMNVEV (reference sequence). The junction had 4 bases not matched to a gene; V was cut back by 2 bases and J by 3 bases. The CDR3 is CASSLGYRGTDTQYF. CDR3 nucleotides: TGTGCCAGCAGTTTAGGATACAGGGGGACAGATACGCAGTATTTT.

This clone was counted only a few times. V and J are TRBV7-3 and TRBJ2-5; D perhaps matches TRBD1 (6 bases). The V gene lost 5 bases and the J gene lost 2 bases, with 9 bases spanning the gap. Germline loops: CDR1 SGHTA, CDR2 FQGTGA. The CDR3 spans 13 residues. CDR3 protein: CASSLGQQETQYF. In nucleotides, the CDR3 is TGTGCCAGCAGCCTTGGACAGCAAGAGACCCAGTACTTC.

V and J are TRBV9 and TRBJ1-5; 9 positions agree with TRBD1. This CDR3 is built from 19 residues. The V and J ends lost 2 bases and 2 bases, in that order; junction bases with no gene match: 14. In germline, CDR1 is SGDLS, CDR2 YYNGEE. CDR3 in DNA: TGTGCCAGCAGCGTGTACCCAGAAGGGACAGGGATGGGCAATCAGCCCCAGCATTTT. This sequence encodes CASSVYPEGTGMGNQPQHF.

The chain combines TRBV7-8 with TRBJ2-7; perhaps TRBD1 as D (6 bases). Germline V gives CDR1 SGHVS, CDR2 FQNEAQ. V gave up 2 bases and J gave up 3 bases, with 17 bases separating them. The CDR3 is 16 amino acids. As DNA, the CDR3 is TGTGCCAGCAGCTTAAGGGGAACAGACAGGAACTACGAGCAGTACTTC. Protein sequence: CASSLRGTDRNYEQYF.

This clone was seen a single time. The rearrangement joins TRBV11-2 to TRBJ2-7; the match to TRBD2 covers 11 bases. This CDR3 is 19 amino acids long. Germline V lookup: CDR1 SGHAT, CDR2 FQNNGV. V lost 5 bases to trimming and J lost 4 bases; unmatched junction nucleotides: 19. The CDR3 DNA reads as TGTGCCAGCAGCCCGGCCCAGGGGGTACTAGCGGGAGTGGGGTACGAGCAGTACTTC. Amino acids: CASSPAQGVLAGVGYEQYF.